The clone carrying this T cell receptor (beta chain) occurred once. The table came from immunoSEQ multiplex PCR; TCRdb's copy has only in-frame clones and leaves some out. The top ten hold 26% of the sample, which has approximately 11,000 clones, 52% seen once. This CDR3 has 16 residues. Trimming stripped 4 bases from V and 0 bases from J, with 13 bases between. Germline lookup yields CDR1 SGHDN and CDR2 FVKESK. This entry comes from a study of neoadjuvant anti-PD-1 for oral cavity cancer. This clonotype was sampled from a person aged 35 to 85 with oral cavity squamous cell carcinoma. Sequencing used tumor tissue, obtained before nivolumab (anti-PD-1) treatment. The V gene is TRBV14, the J gene TRBJ1-3; D may be TRBD1 (5 bases). CDR3 in DNA: TGTGCCAGCAGCCCCAGGGCCTTCATCTCTGGAAACACCATATATTTT. Its translation: CASSPRAFISGNTIYF.